This T cell receptor (beta chain) emerged from a study of response to subunit inactivated influenza vaccine. The study's findings and limits: There was a suggestion from the authors that each seasonal influenza vaccination recruits few new T cells.

Concerning this clonotype: Its antigen is unidentified.

CDR1 and CDR2 (germline): SGHTS, YDEGEE. Trimming cost V 0 bases and J 5 bases, with 14 bases left between them. The CDR3 has 15 amino acids. TCRdb re-called the RT-PCR reads with MiXCR, one entry per CDR3 protein. The sample includes about 700,000 distinct CDR3 sequences, approximately 13% of them seen just once. The clonotype originates from a middle-aged man who received an inactivated influenza vaccine. The V gene is TRBV5-8, the J gene TRBJ2-5; D unresolved. The source was PBMCs from blood, collected roughly 2 weeks before vaccination. The CDR3 DNA is TGTGCCAGCAGCTTGGTGGCGGCCCGCTCCGAGACCCAGTACTTC. Encoded protein: CASSLVAARSETQYF.